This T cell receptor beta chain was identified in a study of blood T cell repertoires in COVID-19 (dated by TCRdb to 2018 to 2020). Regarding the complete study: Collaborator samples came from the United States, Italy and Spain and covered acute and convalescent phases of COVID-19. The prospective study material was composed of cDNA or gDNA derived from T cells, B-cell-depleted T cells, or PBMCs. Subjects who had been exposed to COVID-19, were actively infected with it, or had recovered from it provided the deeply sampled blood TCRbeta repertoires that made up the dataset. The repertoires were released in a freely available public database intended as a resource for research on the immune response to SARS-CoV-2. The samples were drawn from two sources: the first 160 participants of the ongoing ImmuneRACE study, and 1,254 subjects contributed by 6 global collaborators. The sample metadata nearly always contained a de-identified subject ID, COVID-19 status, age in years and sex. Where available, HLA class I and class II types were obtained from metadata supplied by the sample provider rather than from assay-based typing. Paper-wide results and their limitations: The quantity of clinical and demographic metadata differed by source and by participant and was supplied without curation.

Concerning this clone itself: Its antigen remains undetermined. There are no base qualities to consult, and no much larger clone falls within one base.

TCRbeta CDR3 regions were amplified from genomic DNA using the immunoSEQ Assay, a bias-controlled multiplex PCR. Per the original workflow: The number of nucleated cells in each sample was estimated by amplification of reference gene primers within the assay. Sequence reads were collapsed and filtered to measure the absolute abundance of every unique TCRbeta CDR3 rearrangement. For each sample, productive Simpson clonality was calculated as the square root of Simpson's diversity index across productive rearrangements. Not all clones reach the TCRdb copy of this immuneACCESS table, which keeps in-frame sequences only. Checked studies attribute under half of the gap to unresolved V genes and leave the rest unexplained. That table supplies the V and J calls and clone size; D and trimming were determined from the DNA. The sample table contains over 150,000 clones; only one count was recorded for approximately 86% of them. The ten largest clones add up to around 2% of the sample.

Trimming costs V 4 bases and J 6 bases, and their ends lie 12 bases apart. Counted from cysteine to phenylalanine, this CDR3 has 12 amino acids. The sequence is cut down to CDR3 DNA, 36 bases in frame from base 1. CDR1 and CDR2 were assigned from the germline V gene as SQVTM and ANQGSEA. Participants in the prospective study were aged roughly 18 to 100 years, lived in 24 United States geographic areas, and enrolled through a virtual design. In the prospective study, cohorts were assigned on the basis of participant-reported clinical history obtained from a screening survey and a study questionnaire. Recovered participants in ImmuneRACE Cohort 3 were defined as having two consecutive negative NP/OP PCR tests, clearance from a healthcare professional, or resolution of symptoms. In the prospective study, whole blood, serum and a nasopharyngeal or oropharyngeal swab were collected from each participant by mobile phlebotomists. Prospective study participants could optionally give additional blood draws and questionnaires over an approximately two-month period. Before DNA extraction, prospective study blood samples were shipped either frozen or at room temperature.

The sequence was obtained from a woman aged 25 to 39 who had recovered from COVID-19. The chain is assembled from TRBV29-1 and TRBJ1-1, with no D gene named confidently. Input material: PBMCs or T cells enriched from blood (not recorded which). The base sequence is TGCAGCGTTGGACAAGCGGGCGCTGAAGCTTTCTTT. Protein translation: CSVGQAGAEAFF.